Below, 30 T cell receptor beta chains from the same sample are listed, as sequenced in a study of memory CD4+ T cells and cytomegalovirus serostatus. The sort gate was single viable CD3+CD4+CD8-CD45RO+ cells for memory CD4+ T cells. Profiled with immunoSEQ multiplex PCR; TCRdb holds only in-frame clones, not every one. The sample shows 52,000 or so clones, just over 75% of them seen only once. Material: memory CD4+ T cells from blood. All receptors derive from an adult in good health and CMV-seronegative.

This clone is a singleton in its sample. The chain combines TRBV10-3 with TRBJ1-4; unclear D gene. The CDR3 has 16 amino acids. CDR1 ENHRY and CDR2 SYGVKD come from the germline V gene. Trimming took off 8 bases at V and 4 bases at J, with 20 bases between the two ends. Written as DNA, the CDR3 is TGTGCCATCGGCAACAGCCGGGATATAGTTAATGAAAAACTGTTTTTT. Protein sequence: CAIGNSRDIVNEKLFF.

As regards this clone: Other DNA sequences in the same sample also yield this CDR3. The V and J genes are TRBV9 and TRBJ1-4; D is possibly TRBD1 (5 bases). There are 14 residues in the CDR3. Trimming removed 1 base from V and 3 bases from J, with 7 bases in between. Germline V gives CDR1 SGDLS, CDR2 YYNGEE. The CDR3 is CASSVQGSNEKLFF. The DNA for the CDR3 is TGTGCCAGCAGCGTACAGGGTTCTAATGAAAAACTGTTTTTT.

The V and J genes are TRBV5-1 and TRBJ1-2; a weak D match, TRBD1 (5 bases). The CDR3 spans 13 residues. Germline assignment: CDR1 SGHRS and CDR2 YFSETQ. With 6 bases removed from V and 5 bases from J, the gap between germline ends came to 14 bases. The CDR3 DNA reads TGCGCCAGCACCCAGGCGGGGACTTATGGCTACACCTTC. This encodes CASTQAGTYGYTF.

This clone is categorized as medium-sized. The chain combines TRBV18 with TRBJ1-1, with 7 bases matching TRBD1. The germline V gene encodes CDR1 KGHSH and CDR2 LQKENI. V lost 3 bases and J lost 3; bases outside the gene matches: 1. This CDR3 region has 13 residues. The CDR3 region has the DNA TGTGCCAGCTCACCCACAGGGGACACTGAAGCTTTCTTT. Protein product: CASSPTGDTEAFF. The full variable domain, completed using reference TRBV18 and TRBJ1-1, is NAGVMQNPRHLVRRRGQEARLRCSPMKGHSHVYWYRQLPEEGLKFMVYLQKENIIDESGMPKERFSAEFPKEGPSILRIQQVVRGDSAAYFCASSPTGDTEAFFGQGTRLTVV.

The genes are TRBV11-2 and TRBJ2-3; D unclear. With 5 bases removed from V and 4 bases from J, the gap between germline ends came to 7 bases. Looked up from germline, CDR1 is SGHAT and CDR2 is FQNNGV. CDR3 length: 12 residues. As DNA, the CDR3 is TGTGCCAGCAGCACAGTGGCAGATACGCAGTATTTT. Translating gives CASSTVADTQYF.

This sequence joins TRBV5-6 and TRBJ1-5, with 11 bases matching TRBD1. V lost 4 bases to trimming and J lost 11 bases; unmatched junction nucleotides: 8. Germline CDR1 is SGHDT and CDR2 is YYEEEE. The CDR3 runs to 14 residues. Written as DNA, the CDR3 is TGTGCCAGCAGCCCGGGACAGGGGGTGGGGTCCCAGCATTTT. Its protein is CASSPGQGVGSQHF. The complete variable domain, with remaining parts taken from reference TRBV5-6 and TRBJ1-5, reads DAGVTQSPTHLIKTRGQQVTLRCSPKSGHDTVSWYQQALGQGPQFIFQYYEEEERQRGNFPDRFSGHQFPNYSSELNVNALLLGDSALYLCASSPGQGVGSQHFGDGTRLSIL.

The chain couples TRBV5-1 to TRBJ2-2; 12 nucleotides line up with TRBD2. From germline, CDR1 is SGHRS and CDR2 YFSETQ. J lost 8 bases, V lost 3 bases, and 14 bases had no gene match. CDR3 length: 18 residues. CDR3 sequence (DNA): TGCGCCAGCAGCTCCGACCCTCGGACTAGCGGGAATGGGGGGGAGCTGTTTTTT. This codes for CASSSDPRTSGNGGELFF.

The chain couples TRBV29-1 to TRBJ2-7; 8 bases are shared with TRBD2. The junction had 5 bases not matched to a gene; V was cut back by 4 bases and J by 0 bases. The CDR3 is 14 amino acids. Germline assignment: CDR1 SQVTM and CDR2 ANQGSEA. The CDR3 sequence: CSVAGSGSSYEQYF. The CDR3, as DNA: TGCAGCGTTGCCGGGAGCGGGAGCTCCTACGAGCAGTACTTC.

The V and J genes are TRBV5-5 and TRBJ1-4, with D perhaps matching TRBD1 (5 bases). The V gene lost 3 bases and the J gene lost 8 bases, with 17 bases spanning the gap. This CDR3 is 15 amino acids long. Germline V gives CDR1 SGHKS, CDR2 YYEKEE (reference sequence). DNA of the CDR3: TGTGCCAGCAGCTCACTTCGGGGGGAAAGGGAAAAACTGTTTTTT. The encoded protein is CASSSLRGEREKLFF.

This chain links TRBV30 with TRBJ2-5; D unresolved. The DNA end favors TRBJ2-7, so the J call may be wrong. The CDR3 sequence is 12 residues long. Germline CDR1 reads GTSNPN; CDR2 reads SVGIG (reference sequence). The CDR3 sequence is CACQDTIYEQYF. Written as DNA, the CDR3 is TGTGCCTGCCAAGACACGATCTACGAGCAGTACTTC.

The V and J genes are TRBV30 and TRBJ2-3; D possibly matches TRBD1 or TRBD2 (5 bases each). The germline V gene encodes CDR1 GTSNPN and CDR2 SVGIG (reference sequence). The ends were cut back, 2 bases at V and 4 bases at J, with 13 bases in the middle. This CDR3 has 14 residues. CDR3 DNA: TGTGCCTGGAGTTACCAGGGACCAGCAGATACGCAGTATTTT. This codes for CAWSYQGPADTQYF.

This chain joins TRBV5-1 and TRBJ1-2; D ambiguous. Germline V gene sequence: CDR1 SGHRS, CDR2 YFSETQ. Trimming removed 4 bases from V and 7 bases from J, with 17 bases in between. This CDR3 comprises 14 residues. The CDR3 bases are TGCGCCAGCAGCCCCCCGAAATCGGGCTTTGGCTACACCTTC. This encodes CASSPPKSGFGYTF. Full variable domain (missing parts from reference TRBV5-1 and TRBJ1-2): KAGVTQTPRYLIKTRGQQVTLSCSPISGHRSVSWYQQTPGQGLQFLFEYFSETQRNKGNFPGRFSGRQFSNSRSEMNVSTLELGDSALYLCASSPPKSGFGYTFGSGTRLTVV.

This chain connects TRBV28 to TRBJ2-7, with 10 bases fitting TRBD2. CDR3 length equals 15 residues. The germline gives CDR1 MDHEN, CDR2 SYDVKM. With 3 bases clipped from V and 2 bases from J, the junction kept 4 bases outside the gene matches. The CDR3: CASSFISGGAYEQYF. Here the CDR3 DNA reads TGTGCCAGCAGTTTTATCAGCGGGGGGGCCTACGAGCAGTACTTC.

The V call is TRBV19, the J call TRBJ1-5; D gene ambiguous. Germline CDR1 is LNHDA and CDR2 is SQIVND (reference sequence). V was shortened by 1 base and J by 14 bases, with 15 bases between the two germline ends. This CDR3 contains 13 residues. For the CDR3, the DNA is TGTGCCAGTAGTATAGGTCTGGAGGCTTCCGAGCATTTT. Translated: CASSIGLEASEHF.

The chain links TRBV6-6 to TRBJ1-2; D remains unclear. Trimming pared 3 bases from V and 2 bases from J, leaving 10 bases between. Germline V gives CDR1 MNHNY, CDR2 SVGAGI (reference sequence). The CDR3 has 14 residues. The chain's CDR3 is CASSYRTENYGYTF. As DNA, the CDR3 is TGTGCCAGCAGTTATCGGACTGAAAACTATGGCTACACCTTC.

V usage is TRBV29-1 and J usage is TRBJ2-6, with D unclear. Trimming stripped 4 bases from V and 1 base from J, with 5 bases between. Looked up from germline, CDR1 is SQVTM and CDR2 is ANQGSEA. This CDR3 contains 13 residues. The CDR3 DNA follows: TGCAGCGTTGTCACGTCTGGGGCCAACGTCCTGACTTTC. It is translated as CSVVTSGANVLTF.

This rearrangement joins TRBV14 to TRBJ1-2, with D perhaps matching TRBD1 (6 bases). In germline, CDR1 is SGHDN, CDR2 FVKESK. CDR3 length equals 15 residues. With 0 bases removed from V and 7 bases from J, the gap between germline ends came to 15 bases. The CDR3, as DNA: TGTGCCAGCAGCCAAGACGGTCACAGGGCTCGTGGCTACACCTTC. This codes for CASSQDGHRARGYTF.

On this clone: One junction end does not reproduce the germline sequence, and a read error may be involved. CDR3 in amino acids: CASSLTSSEQYF. CDR3 DNA: TGTGCCAGCAGTTTAACGTCCTCCGAGCAGTACTTC. The chain combines TRBV28 with TRBJ2-7; no definite D call. The CDR3 covers 12 residues. CDR1 is MDHEN, CDR2 SYDVKM, per germline.

V and J are TRBV29-1 and TRBJ2-1, with D hard to call. V was clipped by 7 bases and J by 5 bases, with 9 bases between them. From germline, CDR1 is SQVTM and CDR2 ANQGSEA. The CDR3 length is 11 residues. The CDR3 loop is CSGGHNNEQFF. CDR3 DNA: TGCAGCGGTGGTCATAACAATGAGCAGTTCTTC.

The chain links TRBV19 to TRBJ1-1; D gene uncertain. CDR1 is LNHDA, CDR2 SQIVND, per germline (reference sequence). The CDR3 totals 15 residues. Trimming took off 4 bases at V and 4 bases at J, with 16 bases between the two ends. The CDR3: CASSNRVAVGTEAFF. CDR3 in DNA: TGTGCCAGTAGTAACCGGGTTGCTGTAGGCACTGAAGCTTTCTTT.

The chain uses TRBV5-1 and TRBJ2-1; no reliable D call. The germline V gene has CDR1 SGHRS and CDR2 YFSETQ. The CDR3 is 11 amino acids. Between the trimmed V and J ends, which lost 4 bases and 7 bases, there was a span of 6 bases. CDR3 DNA: TGCGCCAGCAGCGCACTTAATGAGCAGTTCTTC. As protein: CASSALNEQFF.

The chain couples TRBV28 to TRBJ1-1; D not certain. CDR1 is MDHEN and CDR2 is SYDVKM in the germline V gene. Between the trimmed V and J ends, which lost 8 bases and 7 bases, there was a span of 14 bases. The CDR3 loop spans 12 amino acids. CDR3 nucleotides: TGTGCCAGCCAGCGACTGCTTAATGAAGCTTTCTTT. Residues: CASQRLLNEAFF.

The rearrangement links TRBV9 to TRBJ2-2; tentative D call: TRBD2 (5 bases). The ends were cut back, 3 bases at V and 2 bases at J, with 17 bases in the middle. The CDR3 is made up of 17 amino acids. The germline CDR1 and CDR2 sequences are SGDLS and YYNGEE. The CDR3 coding sequence is TGTGCCAGCAGCGCTGAGGGTCGTAGTGATAACACCGGGGAGCTGTTTTTT. As protein: CASSAEGRSDNTGELFF.

This rearrangement joins TRBV9 to TRBJ2-2; 7 bases map to TRBD1. From germline, CDR1 is SGDLS and CDR2 YYNGEE. The CDR3 extends over 14 amino acids. With V trimmed by 6 bases and J by 4 bases, 6 bases remained unmatched. The chain's CDR3 is CASTRQGGTGELFF. The CDR3 nucleotides are TGTGCCAGCACCCGACAGGGCGGCACCGGGGAGCTGTTTTTT.

CDR3: CASSPDRGRDTEAFF. Written as DNA, the CDR3 is TGTGCCAGCAGCCCGGACAGGGGGCGAGACACTGAAGCTTTCTTT. The genes are TRBV7-2 and TRBJ1-1; 11 positions agree with TRBD1. V shed 5 bases and J 3 bases; nucleotides not matched to a gene: 5. This CDR3 region has 15 residues. Germline V CDR1 and CDR2: SGHTA, FQGNSA.

Only one count was recorded for this clone. The chain is built from TRBV4-2 and TRBJ2-5; possible D gene TRBD2, 6 bases. Germline V gene data show CDR1 as LGHNA and CDR2 as YNFKEQ. Trimming took 3 bases from V and 5 from J, leaving 22 bases between them. The CDR3 covers 17 residues. The CDR3 sequence is CASSQDPGTDNRETQYF. CDR3 nucleotide sequence: TGTGCCAGCAGCCAGGACCCCGGGACTGACAACCGGGAGACCCAGTACTTC.

The gene calls are TRBV7-8 and TRBJ2-7; D not resolved. Germline assignment: CDR1 SGHVS and CDR2 FQNEAQ. V was trimmed by 10 bases and J by 0 bases, leaving 7 bases between them. The CDR3 loop spans 11 amino acids. CDR3 bases: TGTGCCACGCGGAGCTCCTACGAGCAGTACTTC. As protein: CATRSSYEQYF.

This clone is a singleton in its sample. The chain recombines TRBV5-1 with TRBJ2-3; 7 positions match TRBD2. The CDR3 loop spans 17 amino acids. Trimming at V came to 2 bases and at J to 4 bases, leaving 13 bases not matched to a gene. Germline V gives CDR1 SGHRS, CDR2 YFSETQ. This CDR3 is CASSFDSGAGVPDTQYF. CDR3 coding DNA: TGCGCCAGCAGCTTTGATTCCGGGGCGGGAGTCCCAGATACGCAGTATTTT.

The gene calls are TRBV27 and TRBJ1-2; TRBD1 is a possible D gene (5 bases). Germline V gene lookup returns CDR1 MNHEY and CDR2 SMNVEV (reference sequence). The CDR3 is made up of 14 amino acids. V shed 4 bases and J shed 3 bases, with 12 bases lying between them. CDR3 nucleotide sequence: TGTGCCAGCAGTTCAGCGGGGCCGGACTATGGCTACACCTTC. It specifies CASSSAGPDYGYTF.

The chain recombines TRBV14 with TRBJ1-4; tentative D call: TRBD1 (5 bases). The V end lost 3 bases, the J end lost 7 bases, and 18 bases lay between the germline ends. This CDR3 comprises 16 residues. CDR1 and CDR2 (germline): SGHDN, FVKESK. The CDR3 DNA sequence: TGTGCCAGCAGCCACGGGGGACGGGGCGTGAGTGAAAAACTGTTTTTT. As protein: CASSHGGRGVSEKLFF.